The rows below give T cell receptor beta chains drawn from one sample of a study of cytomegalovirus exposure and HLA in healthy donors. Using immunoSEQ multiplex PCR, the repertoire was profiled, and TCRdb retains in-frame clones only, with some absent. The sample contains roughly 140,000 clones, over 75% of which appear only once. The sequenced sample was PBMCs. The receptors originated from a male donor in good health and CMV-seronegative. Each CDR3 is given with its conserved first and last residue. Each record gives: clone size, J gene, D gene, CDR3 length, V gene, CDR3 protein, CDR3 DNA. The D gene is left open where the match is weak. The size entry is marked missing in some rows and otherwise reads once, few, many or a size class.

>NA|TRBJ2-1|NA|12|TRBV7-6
CASSLEGNEQFF
TGTGCCAGCAGCTTAGAGGGGAATGAGCAGTTCTTC
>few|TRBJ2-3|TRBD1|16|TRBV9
CASSATGTGSPDTQYF
TGTGCCAGCAGCGCGACCGGGACAGGGTCGCCAGATACGCAGTATTTT
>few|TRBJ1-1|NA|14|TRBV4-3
CASSQGLMNTEAFF
TGCGCCAGCAGCCAGGGGCTAATGAACACTGAAGCTTTCTTT
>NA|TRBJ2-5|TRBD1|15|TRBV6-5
CASRSKDRVWETQYF
TGTGCCAGCAGAAGTAAAGACAGGGTTTGGGAGACCCAGTACTTC
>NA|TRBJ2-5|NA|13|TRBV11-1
CASSLGRKETQYF
TGTGCCAGCAGCTTAGGGAGGAAAGAGACCCAGTACTTC
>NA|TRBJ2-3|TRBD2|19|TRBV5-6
CASSFGSTSGGAVRDTQYF
TGTGCCAGCAGCTTTGGTTCCACTAGCGGGGGGGCTGTTCGGGATACGCAGTATTTT
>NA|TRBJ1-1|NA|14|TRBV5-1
CASSTAGKDTEAFF
TGCGCCAGCAGCACGGCAGGGAAAGACACTGAAGCTTTCTTT
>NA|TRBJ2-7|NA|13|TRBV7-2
CASTRNGGHEQYF
TGTGCCAGCACCCGAAATGGGGGCCACGAGCAGTACTTC
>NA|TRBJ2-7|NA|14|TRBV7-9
CASSLARREAEQYF
TGTGCCAGCAGCTTAGCGCGCAGGGAGGCCGAGCAGTACTTC
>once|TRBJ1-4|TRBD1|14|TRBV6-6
CASSNRGTFEKLFF
TGTGCCAGCAGTAACAGGGGGACTTTCGAAAAACTGTTTTTT
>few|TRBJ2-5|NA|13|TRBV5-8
CASSPGVGETQYF
TGTGCCAGCAGCCCAGGGGTGGGGGAGACCCAGTACTTC
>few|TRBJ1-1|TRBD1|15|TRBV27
CASREWTGRNTEAFF
TGTGCCAGCAGAGAATGGACAGGGCGGAACACTGAAGCTTTCTTT
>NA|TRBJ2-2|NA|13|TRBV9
CASSVGSTGELFF
TGTGCCAGCAGCGTTGGCAGCACCGGGGAGCTGTTTTTT
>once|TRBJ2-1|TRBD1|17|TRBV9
CASSVALGQVGYNEQFF
TGTGCCAGCAGCGTAGCTCTTGGACAGGTTGGCTACAATGAGCAGTTCTTC
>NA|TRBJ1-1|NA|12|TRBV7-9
CSSSYSNTEAFF
TGTTCCAGCAGCTACTCGAACACTGAAGCTTTCTTT
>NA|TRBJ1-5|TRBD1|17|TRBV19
CASSSVGTQGALQPQHF
TGTGCCAGTAGTAGTGTCGGGACACAGGGGGCGTTACAGCCCCAGCATTTT
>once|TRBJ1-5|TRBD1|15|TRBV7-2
CASSLEQGAGQPQHF
TGTGCCAGCAGCTTAGAACAGGGGGCTGGGCAGCCCCAGCATTTT
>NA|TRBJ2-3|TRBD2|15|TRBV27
CASRRLAGGADTQYF
TGTGCCAGCAGGCGACTAGCGGGAGGCGCAGATACGCAGTATTTT
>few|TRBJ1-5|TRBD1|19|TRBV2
CASSLHRDRVTGSNQPQHF
TGTGCCAGCAGTCTCCACCGGGACAGGGTGACCGGGAGCAATCAGCCCCAGCATTTT
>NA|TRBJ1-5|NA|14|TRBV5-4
CASSLRGSNQPQHF
TGTGCCAGCAGCTTAAGGGGGAGCAATCAGCCCCAGCATTTT
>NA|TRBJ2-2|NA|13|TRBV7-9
CASSSTNTGELFF
TGTGCCAGCAGCTCAACAAACACCGGGGAGCTGTTTTTT
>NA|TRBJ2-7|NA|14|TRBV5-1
CASSPTGSSYEQYF
TGCGCCAGCAGCCCGACAGGAAGCTCCTACGAGCAGTACTTC
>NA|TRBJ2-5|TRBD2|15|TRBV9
CASSVSGGAQETQYF
TGTGCCAGCAGTGTGAGCGGGGGGGCCCAAGAGACCCAGTACTTC
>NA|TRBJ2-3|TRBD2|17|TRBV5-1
CASSLSKASGVADTQYF
TGCGCCAGCAGCCTCAGTAAGGCTAGCGGGGTTGCAGATACGCAGTATTTT